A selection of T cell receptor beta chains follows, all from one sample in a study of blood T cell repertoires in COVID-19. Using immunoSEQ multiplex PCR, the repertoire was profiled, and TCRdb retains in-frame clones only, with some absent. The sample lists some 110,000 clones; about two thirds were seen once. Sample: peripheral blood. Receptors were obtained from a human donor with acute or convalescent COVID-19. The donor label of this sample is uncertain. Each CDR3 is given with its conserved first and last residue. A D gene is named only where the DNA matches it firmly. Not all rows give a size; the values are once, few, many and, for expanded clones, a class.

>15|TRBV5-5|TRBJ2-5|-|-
CASSILTGLKETQYF
TGTGCCAGCAGCATATTGACAGGATTAAAAGAGACCCAGTACTTC
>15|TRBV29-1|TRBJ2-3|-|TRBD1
CSVTQGAHSTDTQYF
TGCAGCGTTACCCAGGGGGCGCATAGCACAGATACGCAGTATTTT
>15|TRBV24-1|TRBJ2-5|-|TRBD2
CATSAQRGLQETQYF
TGTGCCACCAGTGCCCAGCGGGGACTCCAAGAGACCCAGTACTTC
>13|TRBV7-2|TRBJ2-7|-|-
CASSLDSIYEQYF
TGTGCCAGCAGCTTAGACAGTATCTACGAGCAGTACTTC
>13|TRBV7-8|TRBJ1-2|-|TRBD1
CASSRGQGDGYTF
TGTGCCAGCAGCCGGGGACAGGGCGATGGCTACACCTTC
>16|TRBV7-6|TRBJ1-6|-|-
CASSSSPTRGESPLHF
TGTGCCAGCAGCTCATCCCCCACCAGGGGCGAATCACCCCTCCACTTT
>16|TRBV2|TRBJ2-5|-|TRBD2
CASSTTAGGPWETQYF
TGTGCCAGCAGCACCACAGCGGGGGGGCCGTGGGAGACCCAGTACTTC
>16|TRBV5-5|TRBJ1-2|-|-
CASSLRAQTGNYGYTF
TGTGCCAGCAGCTTACGCGCCCAAACAGGGAACTATGGCTACACCTTC
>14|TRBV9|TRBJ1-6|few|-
CASSVAYPNSPLHF
TGTGCCAGCAGCGTAGCTTATCCTAATTCACCCCTCCACTTT
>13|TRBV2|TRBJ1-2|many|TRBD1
CASSATGAGGYTF
TGTGCCAGCAGCGCCACAGGGGCGGGGGGCTACACCTTC
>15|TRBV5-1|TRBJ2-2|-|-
CASSFWQGNTGELFF
TGCGCCAGCAGCTTTTGGCAGGGGAACACCGGGGAGCTGTTTTTT
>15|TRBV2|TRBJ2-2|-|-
CASIQTPQNTGELFF
TGTGCCAGCATCCAGACTCCACAAAACACCGGGGAGCTGTTTTTT
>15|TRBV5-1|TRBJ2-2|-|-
CASTPRAQGTGELFF
TGCGCCAGCACCCCACGGGCACAGGGAACCGGGGAGCTGTTTTTT
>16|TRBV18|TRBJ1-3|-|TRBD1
CASSPGQGVRRNTIYF
TGTGCCAGCTCACCGGGACAGGGAGTAAGAAGAAACACCATATATTTT
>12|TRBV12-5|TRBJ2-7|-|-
CASGPGAYEQYF
TGTGCTAGTGGTCCAGGGGCCTACGAGCAGTACTTC
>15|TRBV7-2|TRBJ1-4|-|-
CASSLWEGPNEKLFF
TGTGCCAGCAGCTTATGGGAGGGGCCTAATGAAAAACTGTTTTTT
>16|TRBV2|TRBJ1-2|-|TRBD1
CASSAQLTGFNYGYTF
TGTGCCAGCAGTGCCCAACTGACAGGGTTTAACTATGGCTACACCTTC
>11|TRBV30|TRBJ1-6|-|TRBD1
CAWETGTPLHF
TGTGCCTGGGAGACAGGGACACCCCTCCACTTT
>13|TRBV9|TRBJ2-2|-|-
CASSVGGAGELFF
TGTGCCAGCAGCGTAGGGGGAGCCGGGGAGCTGTTTTTT
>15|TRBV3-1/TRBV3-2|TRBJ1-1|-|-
CASSQGVRKSTEAFF
TGTGCCAGCAGCCAAGGCGTGAGAAAGAGCACTGAAGCTTTCTTT
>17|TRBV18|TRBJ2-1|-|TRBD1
CASSPEQGIGSYNEQFF
TGTGCCAGCTCACCAGAACAGGGGATCGGTTCCTACAATGAGCAGTTCTTC
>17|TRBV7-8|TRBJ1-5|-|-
CASSLDGLRGMAQPQHF
TGTGCCAGCAGCTTAGATGGGCTCAGGGGTATGGCTCAGCCCCAGCATTTT
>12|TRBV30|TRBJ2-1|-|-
CAWTRGGNEQFF
TGTGCCTGGACCAGGGGTGGGAATGAGCAGTTCTTC
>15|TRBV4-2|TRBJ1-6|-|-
CASSPPGGNNSPLHF
TGTGCCAGCAGCCCCCCGGGGGGCAATAATTCACCCCTCCACTTT
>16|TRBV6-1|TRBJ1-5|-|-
CASSESRGGRNQPQHF
TGTGCCAGCAGTGAATCCAGGGGTGGGCGCAATCAGCCCCAGCATTTT
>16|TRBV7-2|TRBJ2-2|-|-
CASSLGVYRNTGELFF
TGTGCCAGCAGCTTAGGGGTTTACAGGAACACCGGGGAGCTGTTTTTT
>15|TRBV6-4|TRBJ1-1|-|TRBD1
CASSVSDRVGGPAVF
TGTGCCAGCAGTGTATCAGACAGGGTAGGAGGGCCAGCAGTCTTT
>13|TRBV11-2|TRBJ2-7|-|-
CASSRTEAYEQYF
TGTGCCAGCAGCCGGACTGAAGCCTACGAGCAGTACTTC
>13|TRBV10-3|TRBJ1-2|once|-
CAISDGLNYGYTF
TGTGCCATCAGTGATGGGCTAAACTATGGCTACACCTTC
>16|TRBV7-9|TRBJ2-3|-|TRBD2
CASSLSAGEWADTQYF
TGTGCCAGCAGCTTATCTGCGGGGGAGTGGGCAGATACGCAGTATTTT
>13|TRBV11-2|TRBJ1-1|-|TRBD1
CASSRQGYTEAFF
TGTGCCAGCAGCCGACAGGGGTACACTGAAGCTTTCTTT